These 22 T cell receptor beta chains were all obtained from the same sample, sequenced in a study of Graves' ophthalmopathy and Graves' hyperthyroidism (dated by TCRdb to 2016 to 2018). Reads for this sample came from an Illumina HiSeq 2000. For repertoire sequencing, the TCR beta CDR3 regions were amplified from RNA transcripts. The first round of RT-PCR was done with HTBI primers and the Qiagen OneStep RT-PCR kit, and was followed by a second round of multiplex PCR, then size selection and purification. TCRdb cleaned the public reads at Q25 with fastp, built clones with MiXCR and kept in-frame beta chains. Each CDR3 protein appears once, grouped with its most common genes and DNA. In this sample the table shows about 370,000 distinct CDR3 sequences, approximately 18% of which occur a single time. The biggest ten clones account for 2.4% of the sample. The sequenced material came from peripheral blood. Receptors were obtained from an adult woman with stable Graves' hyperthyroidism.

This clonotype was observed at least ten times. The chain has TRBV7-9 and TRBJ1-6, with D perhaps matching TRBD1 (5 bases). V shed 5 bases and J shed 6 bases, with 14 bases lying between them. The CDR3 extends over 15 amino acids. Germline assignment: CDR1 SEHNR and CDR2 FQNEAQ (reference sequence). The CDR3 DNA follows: TGTGCCAGCAGCCCGGGACGGTCGAGTAATTCACCCCTCCACTTT. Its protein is CASSPGRSSNSPLHF.

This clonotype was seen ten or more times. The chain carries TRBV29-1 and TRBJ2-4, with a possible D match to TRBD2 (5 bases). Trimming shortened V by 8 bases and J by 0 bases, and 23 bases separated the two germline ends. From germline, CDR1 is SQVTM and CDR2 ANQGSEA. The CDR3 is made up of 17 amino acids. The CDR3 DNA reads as TGCAGCCTCCAAGGAGCGGACCCCGAAATAGCCAAAAACATTCAGTACTTC. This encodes CSLQGADPEIAKNIQYF. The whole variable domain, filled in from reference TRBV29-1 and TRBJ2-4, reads SAVISQKPSRDICQRGTSLTIQCQVDSQVTMMFWYRQQPGQSLTLIATANQGSEATYESGFVIDKFPISRPNLTFSTLTVSNMSPEDSSIYLCSLQGADPEIAKNIQYFGAGTRLSVL.

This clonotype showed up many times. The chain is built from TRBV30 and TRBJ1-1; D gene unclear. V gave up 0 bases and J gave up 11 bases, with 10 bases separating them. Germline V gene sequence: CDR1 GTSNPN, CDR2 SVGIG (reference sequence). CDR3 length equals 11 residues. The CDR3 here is CAWSVKIDAFF. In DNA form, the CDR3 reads TGTGCCTGGAGTGTAAAAATTGACGCTTTCTTT.

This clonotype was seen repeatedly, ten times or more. CDR3 coding DNA: TGTGCCAGCAGCTCCACCCCGACTAGCGGTGAAGAGACCCAGTACTTC. Its translation: CASSSTPTSGEETQYF. The chain has TRBV7-2 and TRBJ2-5; 9 nucleotides match TRBD2. Germline values: CDR1 SGHTA, CDR2 FQGNSA. The V and J ends lost 4 bases and 3 bases, in that order; junction bases with no gene match: 9. This CDR3 spans 16 amino acids.

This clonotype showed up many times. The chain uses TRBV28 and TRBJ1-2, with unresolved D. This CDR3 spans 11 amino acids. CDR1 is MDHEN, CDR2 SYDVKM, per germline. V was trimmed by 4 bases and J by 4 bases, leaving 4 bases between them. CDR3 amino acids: CASSSVYGYTF. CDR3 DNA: TGTGCCAGCAGTTCGGTCTATGGCTACACCTTC.

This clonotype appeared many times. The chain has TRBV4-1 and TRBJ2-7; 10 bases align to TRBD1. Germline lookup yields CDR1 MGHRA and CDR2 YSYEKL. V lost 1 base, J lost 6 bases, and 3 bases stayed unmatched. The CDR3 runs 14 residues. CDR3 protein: CASSQVGTGAEQYF. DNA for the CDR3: TGCGCCAGCAGCCAAGTGGGGACAGGGGCCGAGCAGTACTTC.

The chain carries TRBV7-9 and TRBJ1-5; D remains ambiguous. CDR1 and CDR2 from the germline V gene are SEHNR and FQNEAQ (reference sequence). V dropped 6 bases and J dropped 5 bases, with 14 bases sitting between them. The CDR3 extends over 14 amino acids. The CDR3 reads CASSPITDYQPQHF. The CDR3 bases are TGTGCCAGCAGTCCTATTACAGATTATCAGCCCCAGCATTTT.

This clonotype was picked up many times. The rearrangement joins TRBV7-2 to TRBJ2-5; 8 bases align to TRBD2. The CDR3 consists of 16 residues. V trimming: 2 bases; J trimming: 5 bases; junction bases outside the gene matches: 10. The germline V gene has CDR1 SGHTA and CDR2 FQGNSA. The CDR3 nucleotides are TGTGCCAGCAGCTTATGGCCCCGGGGGGGCGGCGAGACCCAGTACTTC. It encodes CASSLWPRGGGETQYF.

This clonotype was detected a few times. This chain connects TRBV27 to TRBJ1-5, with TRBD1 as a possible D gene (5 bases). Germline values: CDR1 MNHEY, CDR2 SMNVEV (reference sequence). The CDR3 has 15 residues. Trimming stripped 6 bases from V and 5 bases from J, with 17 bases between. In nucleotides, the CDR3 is TGTGCCAGCAGAGGGTGGGGCCAGGGTCATCAGCCCCAGCATTTT. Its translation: CASRGWGQGHQPQHF.

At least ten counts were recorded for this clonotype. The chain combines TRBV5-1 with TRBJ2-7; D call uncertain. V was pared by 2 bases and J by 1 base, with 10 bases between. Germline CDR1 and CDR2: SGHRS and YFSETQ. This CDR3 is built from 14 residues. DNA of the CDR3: TGCGCCAGCAGCTTCTCACAGACTTCCTACGAGCAGTACTTC. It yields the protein CASSFSQTSYEQYF.

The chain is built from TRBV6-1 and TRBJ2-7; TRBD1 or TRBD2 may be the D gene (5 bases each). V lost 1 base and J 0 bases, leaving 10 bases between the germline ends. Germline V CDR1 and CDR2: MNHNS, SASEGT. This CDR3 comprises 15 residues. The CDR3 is CASSEEGTSSYEQYF. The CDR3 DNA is TGTGCCAGCAGTGAAGAGGGGACCTCCTCCTACGAGCAGTACTTC.

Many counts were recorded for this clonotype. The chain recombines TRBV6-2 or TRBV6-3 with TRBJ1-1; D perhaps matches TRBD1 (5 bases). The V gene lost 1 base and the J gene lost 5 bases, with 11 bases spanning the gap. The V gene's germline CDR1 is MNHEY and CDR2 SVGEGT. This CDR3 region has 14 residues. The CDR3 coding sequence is TGTGCCAGCAGTTACTATGACGGGGGTACTGAAGCTTTCTTT. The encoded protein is CASSYYDGGTEAFF.

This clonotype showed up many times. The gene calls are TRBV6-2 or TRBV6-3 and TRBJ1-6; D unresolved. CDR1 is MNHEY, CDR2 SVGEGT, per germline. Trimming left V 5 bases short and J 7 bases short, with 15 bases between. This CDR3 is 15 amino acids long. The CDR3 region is CASSLDVVANSPLHF. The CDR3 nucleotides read TGTGCCAGCAGTCTCGACGTAGTGGCGAATTCACCCCTCCACTTT.

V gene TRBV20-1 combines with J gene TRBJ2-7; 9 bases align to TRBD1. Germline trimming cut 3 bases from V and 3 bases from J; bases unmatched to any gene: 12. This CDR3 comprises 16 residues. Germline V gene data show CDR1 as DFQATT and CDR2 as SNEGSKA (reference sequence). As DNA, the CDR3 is TGCAGTGCTAGCCTACCCAGAGGGACAGGGAACTACGAGCAGTACTTC. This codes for CSASLPRGTGNYEQYF.

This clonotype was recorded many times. Here the CDR3 DNA reads TGTGCCAGCAGTTTCTCCCGGTGGGGCACTGAAGCTTTCTTT. Its protein product is CASSFSRWGTEAFF. The J gene is TRBJ1-1, the V gene TRBV6-5, with unresolved D. V was trimmed by 4 bases and J by 4 bases, leaving 13 bases between them. There are 14 residues in the CDR3. CDR1 and CDR2 (germline): MNHEY, SVGAGI.

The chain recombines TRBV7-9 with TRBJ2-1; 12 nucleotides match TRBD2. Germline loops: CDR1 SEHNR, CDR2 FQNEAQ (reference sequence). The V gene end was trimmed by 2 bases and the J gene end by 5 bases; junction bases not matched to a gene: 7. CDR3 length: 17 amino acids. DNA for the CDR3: TGTGCCAGCAGCTTACAAACTAGCGGGAGGTCCCACAATGAGCAGTTCTTC. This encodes CASSLQTSGRSHNEQFF.

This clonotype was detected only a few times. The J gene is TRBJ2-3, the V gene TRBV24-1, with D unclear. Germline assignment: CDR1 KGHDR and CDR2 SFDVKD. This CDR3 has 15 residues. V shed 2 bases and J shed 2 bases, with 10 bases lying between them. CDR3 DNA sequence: TGTGCCACCAGTGATTCACAGAGATTCACAGATACGCAGTATTTT. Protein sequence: CATSDSQRFTDTQYF.

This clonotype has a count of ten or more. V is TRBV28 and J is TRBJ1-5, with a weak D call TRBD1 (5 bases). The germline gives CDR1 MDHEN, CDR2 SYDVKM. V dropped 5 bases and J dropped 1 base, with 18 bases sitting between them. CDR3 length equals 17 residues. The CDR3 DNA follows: TGTGCCAGCAGTATTCCGCGTATCTGGGACAGCAATCAGCCCCAGCATTTT. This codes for CASSIPRIWDSNQPQHF.

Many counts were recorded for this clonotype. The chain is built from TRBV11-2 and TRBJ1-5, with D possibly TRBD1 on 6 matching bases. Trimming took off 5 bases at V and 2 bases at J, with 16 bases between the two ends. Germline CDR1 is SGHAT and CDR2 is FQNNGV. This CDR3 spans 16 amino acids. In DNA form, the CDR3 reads TGTGCCAGCAGCCTTTACCGGGACACCTGCAATCAGCCCCAGCATTTT. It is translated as CASSLYRDTCNQPQHF.

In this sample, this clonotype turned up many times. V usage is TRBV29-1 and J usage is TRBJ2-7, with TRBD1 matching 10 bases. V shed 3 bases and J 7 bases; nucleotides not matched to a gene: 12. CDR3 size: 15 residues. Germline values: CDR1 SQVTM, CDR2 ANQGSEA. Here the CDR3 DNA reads TGCAGCGTTGACCGGGACAGGGGTGGTCCGAGGGAGCAGTACTTC. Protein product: CSVDRDRGGPREQYF.

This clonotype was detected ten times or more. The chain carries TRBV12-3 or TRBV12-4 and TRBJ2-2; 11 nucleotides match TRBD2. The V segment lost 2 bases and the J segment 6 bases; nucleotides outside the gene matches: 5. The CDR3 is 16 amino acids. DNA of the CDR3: TGTGCCAGCAGTTTAACTAGCGGGAGATTGGCCGGGGAGCTGTTTTTT. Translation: CASSLTSGRLAGELFF.

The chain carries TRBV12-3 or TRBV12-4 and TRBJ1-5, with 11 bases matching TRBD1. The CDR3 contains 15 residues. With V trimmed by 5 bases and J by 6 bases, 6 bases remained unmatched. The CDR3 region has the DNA TGTGCCAGCAGTGCCGGACAGGGGGCTCGTCAGCCCCAGCATTTT. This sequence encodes CASSAGQGARQPQHF.